The clone carrying this TCR beta chain was counted a few times. The length of the CDR3 is 16 residues. With 1 base removed from V and 2 bases from J, the gap between germline ends came to 12 bases. Looked up from germline, CDR1 is LGHDT and CDR2 is YNNKEL (reference sequence). These data come from a study of early T cells in non-severe SARS-CoV-2 infection. TCRdb independently ran MiXCR on the 5' RACE reads; one entry per CDR3 protein. The table records 86,000 or so distinct CDR3 sequences, about 14% of them present only once. The chain carries TRBV3-1 and TRBJ2-1; no clear D. The specimen was whole blood. This receptor was taken from an adult who was a healthcare worker with PCR-confirmed SARS-CoV-2 infection or an uninfected control (not recorded which). DNA for the CDR3: TGTGCCAGCAGCCAAGCCCTCTCCGGCACCTACAATGAGCAGTTCTTC. The encoded protein is CASSQALSGTYNEQFF.